This T cell receptor (beta chain) was found in a study of T cells in Graves' hyperthyroidism and ophthalmopathy. Points from the study as a whole: Researchers found most expanded thyroid clonotypes above 0.001 in blood as well.

Germline V gives CDR1 GTSNPN, CDR2 SVGIG (reference sequence). The CDR3 has 16 residues. This clonotype was picked up a small number of times. Its antigen remains unidentified. The germline gene is not matched at one end of the junction; a read error may be the cause. RNA transcripts gave rise to amplified TCR beta CDR3 regions. The HTBI primer set was used in a first-round RT-PCR of the TCR CDR3. TCRdb re-called the multiplex PCR reads through MiXCR, storing one row per CDR3 protein. The repertoire holds some 620,000 distinct CDR3 sequences, with 15% to 20% as singletons. This sequence joins TRBV30 and TRBJ2-7, with no clear D. The TCR comes from a woman aged 25 to 45 with Graves' hyperthyroidism. The sequenced sample consisted of blood. The CDR3 DNA is TGTGCCTGGAGCCTACTTAGTCCCCCGATCTCCTCCGAGCAGTACTTC. Its protein is CAWSLLSPPISSEQYF.